This TCR beta chain originates from a study of blood T cells in healthy people across ages. Study-wide results and limits: Naive CD4+ cell counts and diversity both ran higher in long-lived than in aged donors.

Donors were systemically healthy Caucasian individuals from Russia aged 6 to 90 years. The authors isolated at least 6 million PBMCs per sample. Germline CDR1 LGHNA, CDR2 YSLEER. With V trimmed by 3 bases and J by 6 bases, 9 bases remained unmatched. The CDR3 length is 15 residues. Notes on this clonotype: No antigen is known for it.

Then a second PCR, running about 6 to 11 cycles, was carried out with a sample-barcoded 5' primer and a J-beta primer mix. The template-switch adaptor, which had 12 random nucleotides, put a tag on each cDNA molecule. In TCRdb, the 5' RACE reads were re-called with MiXCR into one record per CDR3 protein. In the table there are some 1.8 million distinct CDR3 sequences, 39% of which are singletons. This receptor was obtained from a human donor in good health. The chain has TRBV4-3 and TRBJ2-3, with TRBD2 matching 7 bases. Sequenced sample: blood. CDR3 in amino acids: CASSQNPGGLDTQYF. The CDR3 DNA sequence: TGCGCCAGCAGCCAGAATCCGGGGGGTCTTGATACGCAGTATTTT.